One and the same sample provided the 25 T cell receptor beta chains below, sequenced in a study of response to subunit inactivated influenza vaccine. TCRdb re-called the RT-PCR reads with MiXCR, one entry per CDR3 protein. Counted here are hundreds of thousands of distinct CDR3 sequences, approximately 15% occurring once; the ten biggest clones make up over 2.5%. The source was CD4+ T cells sorted from PBMCs, collected roughly 24 months after vaccination. Receptors originate from a man aged 50 to 75 who received an inactivated influenza vaccine.

This clonotype has just a few counts. This chain joins TRBV5-1 and TRBJ1-2; 7 bases agree with TRBD1. The CDR3 has 15 amino acids. With V trimmed by 0 bases and J by 2 bases, 4 bases remained unmatched. CDR1 and CDR2 (germline): SGHRS, YFSETQ. CDR3 DNA sequence: TGCGCCAGCAGCTTGGGGGGACAGCAGAACTATGGCTACACCTTC. It yields the protein CASSLGGQQNYGYTF.

The gene calls are TRBV4-2 and TRBJ1-2, with TRBD1 matching over 7 bases. This CDR3 contains 16 residues. V dropped 2 bases and J dropped 3; count of bases not matched to a gene: 9. CDR1 and CDR2 from the germline V gene are LGHNA and YNFKEQ. CDR3 protein: CASSQSGQIHDYGYTF. The CDR3 DNA reads TGTGCCAGCAGCCAATCGGGACAGATCCATGACTATGGCTACACCTTC.

This clonotype was observed a handful of times. The chain joins TRBV24-1 to TRBJ2-7; TRBD1 aligns across 11 bases. The CDR3 spans 14 residues. Per germline, CDR1 KGHDR and CDR2 SFDVKD. J was trimmed by 2 bases and V by 10 bases; bases with no gene match: 6. CDR3 bases: TGTGCCACACAACCGGGACAGGGGGCCTACGAGCAGTACTTC. Amino acids: CATQPGQGAYEQYF.

The chain has TRBV4-3 and TRBJ2-3; D gene uncertain. In germline, CDR1 is LGHNA, CDR2 YSLEER. This CDR3 has 16 residues. V lost 4 bases to trimming and J lost 0 bases, with 14 bases between them. In DNA, the CDR3 is TGCGCCAGCAGCCGGGGAAGTTTAACTAGCACAGATACGCAGTATTTT. Protein sequence: CASSRGSLTSTDTQYF.

V gene TRBV20-1 combines with J gene TRBJ2-2; TRBD2 matches 16 bases. The CDR3 length is 18 residues. Unmatched junction bases numbered 5, after V lost 2 bases and J lost 2 bases. Germline CDR1 and CDR2: DFQATT and SNEGSKA (reference sequence). CDR3 DNA: TGCAGTGCTAGACCCGGGACTAGCGGGAGGGCCAACACCGGGGAGCTGTTTTTT. This sequence encodes CSARPGTSGRANTGELFF.

V and J are TRBV6-2 or TRBV6-3 and TRBJ1-5, with D uncertain. The V gene lost 5 bases and the J gene lost 8 bases, with 7 bases spanning the gap. The CDR3 loop spans 11 amino acids. CDR1 is MNHEY and CDR2 is SVGEGT in the germline V gene. In DNA, the CDR3 is TGTGCCAGCAGTCAGAGGAAGCCCCAGCATTTT. The encoded protein is CASSQRKPQHF.

This clonotype was picked up a small number of times. J is TRBJ2-1 and V is TRBV5-1, with TRBD1 matching 8 bases. The trim removed 5 bases at V and 9 bases at J, leaving 7 bases unmatched. The germline gives CDR1 SGHRS, CDR2 YFSETQ. The CDR3 contains 13 residues. This chain's CDR3 is CASRSQGVSEQFF. The CDR3 coding sequence is TGCGCCAGCAGGTCACAGGGGGTGAGTGAGCAGTTCTTC.

This clonotype occurred a few times. The chain carries TRBV20-1 and TRBJ2-7, with D possibly being TRBD1 (5 bases). V dropped 8 bases and J dropped 0 bases, with 14 bases sitting between them. This CDR3 spans 13 amino acids. In germline, CDR1 is DFQATT, CDR2 SNEGSKA (reference sequence). The CDR3 spells CSTSWQGSYEQYF. The CDR3 nucleotides read TGCAGTACCTCTTGGCAGGGCTCCTACGAGCAGTACTTC.

This clonotype was seen more than once but under ten times. The V gene is TRBV21-1, the J gene TRBJ2-3; TRBD1, the D gene given by the table, was not confirmed from the DNA. TRBV21-1 is a listed pseudogene. CDR3 length equals 20 residues. In DNA, the CDR3 is TGTGCCAGCAGCAACACTCTCGGAGGGGCGGATAAGGGATCGTCAGATACGCAGTATTTT. Translation: CASSNTLGGADKGSSDTQYF.

This clonotype was picked up many times. V usage is TRBV20-1 and J usage is TRBJ1-5; tentative D call: TRBD1 (6 bases). The V end lost 5 bases, the J end lost 3 bases, and 14 bases lay between the germline ends. Germline CDR1 reads DFQATT; CDR2 reads SNEGSKA (reference sequence). This CDR3 has 14 amino acids. The DNA for the CDR3 is TGCAGTGCTCCCGGAGGGGGAATCAATCAGCCCCAGCATTTT. Translated, it gives CSAPGGGINQPQHF.

This chain uses TRBV6-1 with TRBJ2-7, with TRBD2 matching 12 bases. The CDR3 runs 18 residues. Germline lookup yields CDR1 MNHNS and CDR2 SASEGT. V was clipped by 6 bases and J by 4 bases; unmatched bases: 16. The CDR3 coding sequence is TGTGCCAGCAGCATACGGACTAGCGGGGCGACGATAAAATACGAGCAGTACTTC. Translation: CASSIRTSGATIKYEQYF.

V usage is TRBV20-1 and J usage is TRBJ1-3; D remains unclear. In germline, CDR1 is DFQATT, CDR2 SNEGSKA (reference sequence). With 5 bases removed from V and 0 bases from J, the gap between germline ends came to 11 bases. The CDR3 has 14 amino acids. In nucleotides, the CDR3 is TGCAGTGCTCACAGCGGGATCTCTGGAAACACCATATATTTT. Its protein is CSAHSGISGNTIYF.

V usage is TRBV4-3 and J usage is TRBJ2-7; D uncertain. With 0 bases removed from V and 0 bases from J, the gap between germline ends came to 6 bases. Looked up from germline, CDR1 is LGHNA and CDR2 is YSLEER. This CDR3 has 14 residues. The CDR3 DNA is TGCGCCAGCAGCCAAGATCTGAACTCCTACGAGCAGTACTTC. It encodes CASSQDLNSYEQYF.

This clonotype occurred a few times. The V call is TRBV12-3 or TRBV12-4, the J call TRBJ2-4; tentative D call: TRBD1 (6 bases). The CDR3 covers 13 residues. Trimming removed 6 bases from V and 8 bases from J, with 14 bases in between. The CDR3 loop is CASRLQGRDIQYF. DNA of the CDR3: TGTGCCAGCAGGTTACAGGGAAGGGACATTCAGTACTTC.

The chain links TRBV4-2 to TRBJ2-4; D remains ambiguous. The germline V and J ends were trimmed by 8 bases and 5 bases, with 10 bases remaining between them. This CDR3 region has 12 residues. Germline-derived CDR1 and CDR2 are LGHNA and YNFKEQ. The CDR3 sequence: CASQDMQNIQYF. CDR3 nucleotides: TGTGCCAGCCAAGACATGCAAAACATTCAGTACTTC.

This chain connects TRBV24-1 to TRBJ2-1; 8 bases map to TRBD2. This CDR3 contains 16 residues. Trimming took 4 bases from V and 0 from J; bases not matched to a gene: 4. The germline V gene encodes CDR1 KGHDR and CDR2 SFDVKD. CDR3 sequence reads: CATSELAGSSYNEQFF. CDR3 coding DNA: TGTGCCACCAGTGAATTAGCGGGGAGCTCCTACAATGAGCAGTTCTTC.

This clonotype was counted only a few times. The chain is built from TRBV12-3 or TRBV12-4 and TRBJ2-3; D unresolved. The V end was cut by 4 bases, the J end by 4 bases, with 9 bases between. The CDR3 is made up of 13 amino acids. The CDR3 DNA reads TGTGCCAGCAGTTGGGTTAGGGCAGATACGCAGTATTTT. Amino acids: CASSWVRADTQYF.

V usage is TRBV11-2 and J usage is TRBJ2-1, with 10 bases aligning to TRBD2. The CDR3 is 19 amino acids. CDR1 is SGHAT, CDR2 FQNNGV, per germline. The V and J ends lost 0 bases and 8 bases, in that order; junction bases with no gene match: 16. Here the CDR3 DNA reads TGTGCCAGCAGCTTAGACCCCGTTCTCGGGAAGCGGGAGGGCGATGAGCAGTTCTTC. This gives the protein CASSLDPVLGKREGDEQFF.

The CDR3 sequence: CSASSGTGSYNEQFF. The DNA of the CDR3 is TGCAGTGCTAGTAGTGGGACAGGGTCATACAATGAGCAGTTCTTC. The rearrangement joins TRBV20-1 to TRBJ2-1; 9 bases align to TRBD1. The germline V gene has CDR1 DFQATT and CDR2 SNEGSKA (reference sequence). This CDR3 has 15 residues. J gave up 4 bases and V 3 bases, and 7 bases lay outside the gene matches.

This chain joins TRBV29-1 and TRBJ1-5; no clear D gene. Per the germline V gene, CDR1 is SQVTM and CDR2 is ANQGSEA. With 0 bases removed from V and 6 bases from J, the gap between germline ends came to 6 bases. This CDR3 contains 12 residues. CDR3: CSVEDAGQPQHF. The CDR3 region has the DNA TGCAGCGTTGAAGATGCTGGTCAGCCCCAGCATTTT.

This clonotype was seen once. The chain joins TRBV7-8 to TRBJ2-7; D remains unclear. V lost 3 bases to trimming and J lost 6 bases, with 6 bases between them. The CDR3 runs to 11 residues. Germline V gene sequence: CDR1 SGHVS, CDR2 FQNEAQ. The DNA of the CDR3 is TGTGCCAGCAGCTTGCAGTTCGAGCAGTACTTC. Its translation: CASSLQFEQYF.

The chain recombines TRBV20-1 with TRBJ2-7; a possible D gene is TRBD2 (5 bases). The germline gives CDR1 DFQATT, CDR2 SNEGSKA (reference sequence). The CDR3 is made up of 10 amino acids. V lost 6 bases, J lost 3 bases, and 6 bases lay in between. The chain's CDR3 is CSAGLYEQYF. The CDR3, as DNA: TGCAGTGCCGGACTCTACGAGCAGTACTTC.

This clonotype has a count of ten or more. The chain has TRBV24-1 and TRBJ1-5, with 9 positions matching TRBD1. There are 17 residues in the CDR3. CDR1 is KGHDR and CDR2 is SFDVKD in the germline V gene. J gave up 2 bases and V 9 bases, and 13 bases lay outside the gene matches. The CDR3 here is CATAGAQGAHGNQPQHF. DNA of the CDR3: TGTGCCACCGCGGGGGCACAGGGGGCGCATGGCAATCAGCCCCAGCATTTT.

In its sample, this clonotype was seen a few times. The J gene is TRBJ2-3, the V gene TRBV5-1, with TRBD2 identical over 9 bases. The CDR3 is 15 residues long. The V segment lost 2 bases and the J segment 6 bases; nucleotides outside the gene matches: 7. Germline assignment: CDR1 SGHRS and CDR2 YFSETQ. The CDR3 spells CASSFGGRVADTQYF. The CDR3 coding sequence is TGCGCCAGCAGCTTCGGCGGGAGGGTGGCCGATACGCAGTATTTT. Based on the CDR3 plus reference TRBV5-1 and TRBJ2-3, the full variable domain is KAGVTQTPRYLIKTRGQQVTLSCSPISGHRSVSWYQQTPGQGLQFLFEYFSETQRNKGNFPGRFSGRQFSNSRSEMNVSTLELGDSALYLCASSFGGRVADTQYFGPGTRLTVL.

This rearrangement joins TRBV7-8 to TRBJ1-1; D unresolved. Per germline, CDR1 SGHVS and CDR2 FQNEAQ. This CDR3 comprises 13 residues. V lost 5 bases and J 1 base, leaving 8 bases between the germline ends. The DNA for the CDR3 is TGTGCCAGCAGCCGAATGGAGAACACTGAAGCTTTCTTT. Its protein is CASSRMENTEAFF.